The 25 T cell receptor beta chains below come from one sample, sequenced in a study of OX40 agonist ivuxolimab in advanced cancers. Libraries were built with the immunoSEQ multiplex PCR assay. This is the immuneACCESS table as TCRdb keeps it, with only in-frame sequences that have V and J called. A part of the clones is gone; compared with another copy, unresolved V genes explain less than half, and the rest is unexplained. Across this sample there are tens of thousands of clones, with roughly 87% seen only once. The ten biggest clones cover around 10% of the sample. Here the sequenced sample was CD4+ or CD8+ T cells sorted from blood, taken in a trial of the OX40 agonist ivuxolimab. The source of these receptors is an adult with an advanced solid tumor such as melanoma, head and neck, liver or kidney cancer.

The J gene is TRBJ2-1, the V gene TRBV2; D unresolved. Trimming removed 7 bases from V and 5 bases from J, with 12 bases in between. Germline CDR1 is SNHLY and CDR2 is FYNNEI. The CDR3 spans 13 residues. CDR3 sequence: CASTEPVNNEQFF. The DNA for the CDR3 is TGTGCCAGCACCGAACCCGTAAACAATGAGCAGTTCTTC.

This clone was seen more than once but under ten times. The chain combines TRBV5-1 with TRBJ2-4; a possible D gene is TRBD1 (5 bases). V gave up 0 bases and J gave up 0 bases, with 10 bases separating them. CDR3 length equals 16 residues. The germline V gene has CDR1 SGHRS and CDR2 YFSETQ. The CDR3 DNA follows: TGCGCCAGCAGCTTGGTGCCGACAGCAGCCAAAAACATTCAGTACTTC. Its protein product is CASSLVPTAAKNIQYF.

The V and J genes are TRBV19 and TRBJ1-1; D is undetermined. V lost 1 base and J 0 bases, leaving 9 bases between the germline ends. Germline V lookup: CDR1 LNHDA, CDR2 SQIVND (reference sequence). This CDR3 region has 15 residues. In DNA, the CDR3 is TGTGCCAGTAGTATAGGTCTGGGAATGAACACTGAAGCTTTCTTT. Protein: CASSIGLGMNTEAFF.

The chain uses TRBV6-1 and TRBJ1-2, with unresolved D. Germline CDR1 MNHNS, CDR2 SASEGT. With 1 base removed from V and 6 bases from J, the gap between germline ends came to 9 bases. The CDR3 extends over 13 amino acids. The CDR3 nucleotides read TGTGCCAGCAGTGAAGTAGGTGGAGATGGCTACACCTTC. Amino acids: CASSEVGGDGYTF.

A word on this clone: Other DNA sequences in the sample encode the same CDR3. This chain links TRBV5-1 with TRBJ1-2; possibly TRBD1 for D (6 bases). Germline CDR1 is SGHRS and CDR2 is YFSETQ. The CDR3 totals 13 residues. V dropped 2 bases and J dropped 2 bases, with 7 bases sitting between them. Here the CDR3 reads CASSLQGNYGYTF. The CDR3, as DNA: TGCGCCAGCAGCTTACAGGGAAACTATGGCTACACCTTC.

This chain links TRBV28 with TRBJ2-7, with D unclear. The CDR3 spans 15 residues. In germline, CDR1 is MDHEN, CDR2 SYDVKM. Trimming left V 5 bases short and J 6 bases short, with 20 bases between. This chain's CDR3 is CASSLNPAKVGEQYF. The CDR3 DNA sequence: TGTGCCAGCAGTCTTAACCCCGCGAAGGTAGGCGAGCAGTACTTC.

The table lists this clone with a few counts. The chain employs TRBV6-1 and TRBJ2-1; D is tentatively TRBD1 or TRBD2 (5 bases each). Trimming shortened V by 4 bases and J by 12 bases, and 22 bases separated the two germline ends. This CDR3 spans 15 amino acids. Germline V gene sequence: CDR1 MNHNS, CDR2 SASEGT. This CDR3 reads CASSVTVQRGMGQFF. CDR3 DNA: TGTGCCAGCAGTGTAACCGTCCAGAGGGGAATGGGGCAGTTCTTC.

CDR3 sequence: CASSLDVRRGANVLTF. The CDR3 DNA reads TGTGCCAGCAGCCTAGACGTCCGTAGAGGGGCCAACGTCCTGACTTTC. The J gene is TRBJ2-6, the V gene TRBV4-2; D uncertain. CDR1 is LGHNA and CDR2 is YNFKEQ in the germline V gene. CDR3 length: 16 amino acids. Trimming shortened V by 4 bases and J by 4 bases, and 14 bases separated the two germline ends.

V and J are TRBV6-6 and TRBJ1-1, with D uncertain. The germline V gene encodes CDR1 MNHNY and CDR2 SVGAGI (reference sequence). CDR3 length: 13 amino acids. V dropped 2 bases and J dropped 4 bases, with 8 bases sitting between them. In DNA form, the CDR3 reads TGTGCCAGCAGTTACCGTCAGTTCACTGAAGCTTTCTTT. It encodes CASSYRQFTEAFF.

This chain joins TRBV7-6 and TRBJ2-7; possibly TRBD2 for D (5 bases). There are 11 residues in the CDR3. CDR1 SGHVS and CDR2 FNYEAQ come from the germline V gene. The V and J ends lost 6 bases and 7 bases respectively, with 10 bases between them. The CDR3 bases are TGTGCCAGCAGTCGGACGGGGGAGCAGTACTTC. Its protein product is CASSRTGEQYF. Variable domain in full (rest from reference TRBV7-6 and TRBJ2-7): GAGVSQSPRYKVTKRGQDVALRCDPISGHVSLYWYRQALGQGPEFLTYFNYEAQQDKSGLPNDRFSAERPEGSISTLTIQRTEQRDSAMYRCASSRTGEQYFGPGTRLTVT.

This chain joins TRBV2 and TRBJ1-5, with unresolved D. The V and J ends lost 2 bases and 5 bases respectively, with 10 bases between them. The CDR3 totals 14 residues. CDR1 is SNHLY, CDR2 FYNNEI, per germline. For the CDR3, the DNA is TGTGCCAGCAGTGAATCGAAGGTTTATCAGCCCCAGCATTTT. This sequence encodes CASSESKVYQPQHF.

The rearrangement joins TRBV5-1 to TRBJ1-3, with TRBD1 matching over 8 bases. Germline CDR1 is SGHRS and CDR2 is YFSETQ. CDR3 size: 17 residues. The V gene end was trimmed by 0 bases and the J gene end by 1 base; junction bases not matched to a gene: 6. The CDR3 nucleotides read TGCGCCAGCAGCTTGGAGGGACAGGCCCGTTCTGGAAACACCATATATTTT. Protein: CASSLEGQARSGNTIYF.

The chain carries TRBV6-1 and TRBJ2-1, with 10 bases lining up with TRBD1. The CDR3 is 15 residues long. In germline, CDR1 is MNHNS, CDR2 SASEGT. With 6 bases clipped from V and 6 bases from J, the junction kept 8 bases outside the gene matches. CDR3 sequence (DNA): TGTGCCAGCAGGGTATTCGGGACAGGGGTCAATGAGCAGTTCTTC. Translating gives CASRVFGTGVNEQFF.

This clone was counted a single time. The chain recombines TRBV4-2 with TRBJ2-1; possibly TRBD2 for D (6 bases). V lost 4 bases to trimming and J lost 6 bases, with 16 bases between them. CDR1 is LGHNA, CDR2 YNFKEQ, per germline. The CDR3 runs to 15 residues. CDR3 loop: CASSLPGLRLNEQFF. CDR3 nucleotides: TGTGCCAGCAGCCTACCGGGACTCCGTCTCAATGAGCAGTTCTTC.

The V and J genes are TRBV6-6 and TRBJ1-3; unclear D gene. This CDR3 is built from 14 residues. Per the germline V gene, CDR1 is MNHNY and CDR2 is SVGAGI (reference sequence). V lost 7 bases, J lost 1 base, and 11 bases lay in between. CDR3 nucleotides: TGTGCCAGCACCCTACGGAATTCTGGAAACACCATATATTTT. As protein: CASTLRNSGNTIYF.

This clone has only one observation. V is TRBV11-2 and J is TRBJ1-6, with D maybe TRBD1 (6 bases). The V gene's germline CDR1 is SGHAT and CDR2 FQNNGV. The CDR3 length is 13 residues. V was pared by 5 bases and J by 10 bases, with 12 bases between. The chain's CDR3 is CASSLPGDSPLHF. The CDR3 region has the DNA TGTGCCAGCAGCCTTCCAGGGGACTCACCCCTCCACTTT.

The chain employs TRBV7-2 and TRBJ2-3; 9 bases line up with TRBD2. The CDR3 sequence is 16 residues long. Germline-derived CDR1 and CDR2 are SGHTA and FQGNSA. Unmatched junction bases numbered 12, after V lost 5 bases and J lost 6 bases. In DNA, the CDR3 is TGTGCCAGCAGCCGGACTAGCGCCGGGGGGGGTGATACGCAGTATTTT. Its protein is CASSRTSAGGGDTQYF.

This clone was found a few times. The V gene is TRBV10-3, the J gene TRBJ2-7; D gene unclear. The CDR3 has 12 amino acids. CDR1 and CDR2 (germline): ENHRY, SYGVKD. V shed 5 bases and J shed 3 bases, with 8 bases lying between them. The CDR3 is CAISPSGYEQYF. The CDR3 nucleotides are TGTGCCATCAGTCCTTCCGGCTACGAGCAGTACTTC.

The chain uses TRBV4-2 and TRBJ2-7; D remains ambiguous. V lost 5 bases and J lost 12, with 23 bases in between. This CDR3 has 14 residues. Per the germline V gene, CDR1 is LGHNA and CDR2 is YNFKEQ. CDR3: CASSLRGSTKIRYF. CDR3 nucleotides: TGTGCCAGCAGCTTGAGAGGCAGCACTAAAATTCGGTACTTC.

The rearrangement uses TRBV18 and TRBJ2-1; 13 bases are a match to TRBD2. With V trimmed by 3 bases and J by 7 bases, 3 bases remained unmatched. The CDR3 covers 15 residues. Germline V lookup: CDR1 KGHSH, CDR2 LQKENI. The CDR3 reads CASSPRTSGSNEQFF. As DNA, the CDR3 is TGTGCCAGCTCACCGCGGACTAGCGGGAGTAATGAGCAGTTCTTC.

The gene calls are TRBV6-1 and TRBJ2-5; 10 positions match TRBD2. The CDR3 loop spans 13 amino acids. V dropped 10 bases and J dropped 0; count of bases not matched to a gene: 2. The germline gives CDR1 MNHNS, CDR2 SASEGT. The CDR3 is CATGLADQETQYF. The CDR3 region has the DNA TGTGCCACTGGACTAGCGGACCAAGAGACCCAGTACTTC.

This clone was seen a few times. The chain combines TRBV5-1 with TRBJ2-7; unclear D gene. Looked up from germline, CDR1 is SGHRS and CDR2 is YFSETQ. This CDR3 is 13 amino acids long. Deletions cut 5 bases from V and 3 bases from J, with 12 bases between. The CDR3 loop is CASRGLPHYEQYF. In DNA form, the CDR3 reads TGCGCCAGCAGAGGGTTGCCCCACTACGAGCAGTACTTC.

The genes are TRBV19 and TRBJ1-5; 7 nucleotides align to TRBD1. The CDR3 runs to 15 residues. Germline-derived CDR1 and CDR2 are LNHDA and SQIVND (reference sequence). Unmatched junction bases numbered 8, after V lost 5 bases and J lost 4 bases. Here the CDR3 reads CASSPRQGRNQPQHF. The CDR3 region has the DNA TGTGCCAGTAGTCCCCGACAGGGAAGGAATCAGCCCCAGCATTTT.

V is TRBV5-4 and J is TRBJ2-3, with D unclear. V was cut by 0 bases and J by 6 bases, with 11 bases left in between. The germline gives CDR1 SGHNT, CDR2 YYREEE (reference sequence). The CDR3 consists of 14 residues. CDR3 loop: CASSLGRLPDTQYF. The CDR3 bases are TGTGCCAGCAGCTTGGGACGGCTTCCCGATACGCAGTATTTT.

This chain connects TRBV14 to TRBJ1-6; perhaps TRBD1 as D (6 bases). The CDR3 runs to 14 residues. Germline V lookup: CDR1 SGHDN, CDR2 FVKESK. Trimming left V 6 bases short and J 9 bases short, with 15 bases between. The CDR3 sequence is CASRPQGLGSPLHF. In DNA, the CDR3 is TGTGCCAGCAGACCACAGGGATTGGGTTCACCCCTCCACTTT. Full variable domain (remainder filled in from reference TRBV14 and TRBJ1-6): EAGVTQFPSHSVIEKGQTVTLRCDPISGHDNLYWYRRVMGKEIKFLLHFVKESKQDESGMPNNRFLAERTGGTYSTLKVQPAELEDSGVYFCASRPQGLGSPLHFGNGTRLTVT.